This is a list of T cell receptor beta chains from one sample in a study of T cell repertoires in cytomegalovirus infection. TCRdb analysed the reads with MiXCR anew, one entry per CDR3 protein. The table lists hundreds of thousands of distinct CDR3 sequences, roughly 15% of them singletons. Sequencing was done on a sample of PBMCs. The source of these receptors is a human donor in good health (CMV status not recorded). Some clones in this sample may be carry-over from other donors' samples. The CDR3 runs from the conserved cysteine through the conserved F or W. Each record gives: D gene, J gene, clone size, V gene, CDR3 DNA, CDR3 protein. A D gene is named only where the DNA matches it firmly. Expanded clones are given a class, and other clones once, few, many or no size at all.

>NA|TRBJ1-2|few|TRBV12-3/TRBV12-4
TGTGCCAGCAGGCCCTCGCGTTCGGGCCAAGGCTACACCTTC
CASRPSRSGQGYTF
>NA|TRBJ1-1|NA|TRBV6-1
TGTGCCAGCAGTCCCCAACCGCCGGGGGCGAACACTGAAGCTTTCTTT
CASSPQPPGANTEAFF
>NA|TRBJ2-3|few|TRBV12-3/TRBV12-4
TGTGCCAGCAGTTTTTCGGAGGGCGGAGCAGATACGCAGTATTTT
CASSFSEGGADTQYF
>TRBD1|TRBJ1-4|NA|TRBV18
TGTGCCAGCTCCCGACTATGGACAGGGCATGAAAAACTGTTTTTT
CASSRLWTGHEKLFF
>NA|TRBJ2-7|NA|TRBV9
TGTGCCAGCAGCCCTGTGCTGAGCTCCTACGAGCAGTACTTC
CASSPVLSSYEQYF
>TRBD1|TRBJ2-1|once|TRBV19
TGTGCCAGTAGTAAGACCGGGACAGATATCGATGAGCAGTTCTTC
CASSKTGTDIDEQFF
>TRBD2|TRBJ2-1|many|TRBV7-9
TGTGCCAGCAGCTTAGAGTCGACTAGCGTCATATACAATGAGCAGTTCTTC
CASSLESTSVIYNEQFF
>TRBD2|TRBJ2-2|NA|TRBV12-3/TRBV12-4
TGTGCCAGCGGATTAATTGGAACTAGCGGTTACACCGGGGAGCTGTTTTTT
CASGLIGTSGYTGELFF
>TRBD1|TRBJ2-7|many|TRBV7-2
TGTGCCAGCAGCTTAGCTTGGACAGGTGCCTACGAGCAGTACTTC
CASSLAWTGAYEQYF
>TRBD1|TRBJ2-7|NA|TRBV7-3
TGTGCCAGCAGCCAGCGGACAGGGGGCTTCGGGCAGTACTTC
CASSQRTGGFGQYF
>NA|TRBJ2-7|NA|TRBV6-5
TGTGCCAGCAGTATGTACAGTGGGGGAGGTTACGAGCAGTACTTC
CASSMYSGGGYEQYF
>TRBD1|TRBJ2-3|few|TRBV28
TGTGCCAGCAGTTCGGAAGGGACAGGGCGACCAGATACGCAGTATTTT
CASSSEGTGRPDTQYF
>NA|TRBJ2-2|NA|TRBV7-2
TGTGCCAGCAGCCCTACGGTTCGTACCGGGGAGCTGTTTTTT
CASSPTVRTGELFF
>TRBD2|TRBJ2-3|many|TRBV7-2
TGTGCCAGCACCGCCCGGCTAGCGGGGGCCTCGGATACGCAGTATTTT
CASTARLAGASDTQYF
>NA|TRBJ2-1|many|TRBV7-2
TGTGCCAGCAGCCGGACAGAGACCGTGCACAATGAGCAGTTCTTC
CASSRTETVHNEQFF
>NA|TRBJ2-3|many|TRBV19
TGTGCCAGTATGGAGGCGAATCGTGGTACGCAGTATTTT
CASMEANRGTQYF
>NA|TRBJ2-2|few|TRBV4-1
TGCGCCAGCAGCCAACCCTTAGGGGGGACCGGGGAGCTGTTTTTT
CASSQPLGGTGELFF
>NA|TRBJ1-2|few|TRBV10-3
TGTGCCATCAGTGAGTCCCGTGGGCGGAGTTATGGCTACACCTTC
CAISESRGRSYGYTF
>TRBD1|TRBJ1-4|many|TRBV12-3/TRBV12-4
TGTGCCAGCAGTCCCCGACAGGGAAGAAATGAAAAACTGTTTTTT
CASSPRQGRNEKLFF
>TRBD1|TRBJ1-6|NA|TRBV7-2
TGTGCCAGCAGCTTAGGACAGGGATCCGGATCACCCCTCCACTTT
CASSLGQGSGSPLHF
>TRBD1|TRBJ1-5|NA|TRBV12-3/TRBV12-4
TGTGCCAGCAGTCCCCGGGACAGGGAAAATCAGCCCCAGCATTTT
CASSPRDRENQPQHF
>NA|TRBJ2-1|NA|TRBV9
TGTGCCAGCAGCGTAGAACAGGGCTCCTACAATGAGCAGTTCTTC
CASSVEQGSYNEQFF
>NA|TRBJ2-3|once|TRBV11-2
TGTGCCAGCAGTAGCACGGGCCTCACAGATACGCAGTATTTT
CASSSTGLTDTQYF
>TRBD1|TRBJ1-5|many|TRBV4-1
TGCGCCAGCAGCCAGAATTCACAGCTCCGGGACAGGGGTCAGCCCCAGCATTTT
CASSQNSQLRDRGQPQHF
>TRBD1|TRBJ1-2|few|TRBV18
TGTGCCAGCTCAAGACAGGGGTCTGGGTATGGCTACACCTTC
CASSRQGSGYGYTF
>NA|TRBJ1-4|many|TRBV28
TGTGCCAGCAGCCAGACAGCCTTTTCGGAAAAACTGTTTTTT
CASSQTAFSEKLFF
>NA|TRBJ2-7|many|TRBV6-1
TGTGCCAGCAGTCCCCCTTCCGGCGGGGGCCTCTACGAGCAGTACTTC
CASSPPSGGGLYEQYF
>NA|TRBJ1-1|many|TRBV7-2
TGTGCCAGCAGCCCACCGGGAGGGATAATTACTGAAGCTTTCTTT
CASSPPGGIITEAFF
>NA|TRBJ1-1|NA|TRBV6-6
TGTGCCAGCAGTACCTCGACAGGAGAGAACACTGAAGCTTTCTTT
CASSTSTGENTEAFF